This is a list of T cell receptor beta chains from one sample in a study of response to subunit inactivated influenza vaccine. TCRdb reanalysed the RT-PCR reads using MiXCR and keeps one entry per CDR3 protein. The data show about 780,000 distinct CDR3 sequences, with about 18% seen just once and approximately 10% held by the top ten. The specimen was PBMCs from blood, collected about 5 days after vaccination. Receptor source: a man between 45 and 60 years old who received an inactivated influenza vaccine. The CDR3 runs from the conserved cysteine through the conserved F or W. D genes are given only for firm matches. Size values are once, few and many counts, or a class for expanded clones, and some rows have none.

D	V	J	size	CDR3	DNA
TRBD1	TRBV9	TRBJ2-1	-	CASSGTGANNEQFF	TGTGCCAGCAGCGGGACAGGGGCCAACAATGAGCAGTTCTTC
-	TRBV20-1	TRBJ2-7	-	CSARNSAGPAFYEQYF	TGCAGTGCTAGGAATTCTGCGGGACCGGCCTTCTACGAGCAGTACTTC
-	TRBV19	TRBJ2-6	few	CASSGSGVANVLTF	TGTGCCAGTAGTGGATCAGGGGTGGCCAACGTCCTGACTTTC
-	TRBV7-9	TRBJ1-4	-	CASTYEVGKLFF	TGTGCCAGCACTTATGAGGTTGGGAAACTGTTTTTT
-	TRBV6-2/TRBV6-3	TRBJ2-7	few	CASSTGTGMAYEQYF	TGTGCCAGCAGCACAGGAACAGGGATGGCCTACGAGCAGTACTTC
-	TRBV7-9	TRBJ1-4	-	CASSRTGRNEKLFF	TGTGCCAGCAGCAGGACTGGCAGGAATGAAAAACTGTTTTTT
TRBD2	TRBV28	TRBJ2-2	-	CASTKRLAGGTGELFF	TGTGCCAGCACAAAAAGACTAGCGGGAGGGACCGGGGAGCTGTTTTTT
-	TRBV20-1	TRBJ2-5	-	CSAPGPLGETQYF	TGCAGTGCCCCGGGACCCTTGGGGGAGACCCAGTACTTC
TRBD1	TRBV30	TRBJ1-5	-	CAWSVQRGQIGNQPQHF	TGTGCCTGGAGTGTACAAAGGGGACAGATTGGCAATCAGCCCCAGCATTTT
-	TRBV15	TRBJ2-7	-	CATSATGTPYEQYF	TGTGCCACCAGCGCTACCGGGACACCCTACGAGCAGTACTTC
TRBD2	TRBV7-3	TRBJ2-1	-	CASSSHIPGTSIYNEQFF	TGTGCCAGCAGCTCCCACATTCCGGGGACTAGCATTTACAATGAGCAGTTCTTC
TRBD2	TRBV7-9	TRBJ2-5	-	CASSPSGREETQYF	TGTGCCAGCAGCCCCAGCGGGAGGGAAGAGACCCAGTACTTC
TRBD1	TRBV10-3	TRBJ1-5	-	CAIRDRANQPQHF	TGTGCCATCAGGGACAGGGCCAATCAGCCCCAGCATTTT
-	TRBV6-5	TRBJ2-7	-	CASSLTGSAHEQYF	TGTGCCAGCAGCTTAACAGGGTCTGCCCACGAGCAGTACTTC
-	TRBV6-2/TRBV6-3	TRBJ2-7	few	CASRSPAGTYEQYF	TGTGCCAGCAGATCCCCCGCGGGAACATACGAGCAGTACTTC
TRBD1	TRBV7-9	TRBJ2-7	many	CASSLRDRGPYEQYF	TGTGCCAGCAGCTTAAGGGACAGGGGACCCTACGAGCAGTACTTC
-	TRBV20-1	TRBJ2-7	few	CSARETEQYF	TGCAGTGCTAGAGAGACCGAGCAGTACTTC
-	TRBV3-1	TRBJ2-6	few	CASSQGFSGANVLTF	TGTGCCAGCAGCCAAGGGTTCTCTGGGGCCAACGTCCTGACTTTC
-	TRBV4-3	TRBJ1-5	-	CASSRGRGYQPQHF	TGCGCCAGCAGCCGAGGCAGGGGCTATCAGCCCCAGCATTTT
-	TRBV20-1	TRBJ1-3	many	CSATPGALSGNTIYF	TGCAGTGCCACCCCGGGGGCCCTCTCTGGAAACACCATATATTTT
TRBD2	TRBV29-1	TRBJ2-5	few	CSVEVAARGGETQYF	TGCAGCGTTGAGGTCGCGGCCCGGGGGGGGGAGACCCAGTACTTC
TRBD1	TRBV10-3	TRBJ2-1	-	CAISNLGQGTYNEQFF	TGTGCCATCAGTAACCTGGGACAGGGGACCTACAATGAGCAGTTCTTC